Shown below are 27 T cell receptor beta chains from a single sample sequenced in a study of identical twins. Each CDR3 protein is one row after TCRdb ran MiXCR on the 5' RACE reads. The profile shows 1.5 million or so distinct CDR3 sequences, under 35% of them singletons. The sequenced material came from cord blood. Every receptor here comes from a newborn girl in good health.

The V call is TRBV12-5, the J call TRBJ2-2; D is unresolved. Germline lookup yields CDR1 LGHNT and CDR2 FRNRAP. V dropped 2 bases and J dropped 1 base, with 5 bases sitting between them. This CDR3 contains 14 residues. The CDR3, as DNA: TGTGCTAGTGGTTTGTCATTGAACACCGGGGAGCTGTTTTTT. Translating it yields CASGLSLNTGELFF. The full variable domain, completed using reference TRBV12-5 and TRBJ2-2, is DARVTQTPRHKVTEMGQEVTMRCQPILGHNTVFWYRQTMMQGLELLAYFRNRAPLDDSGMPKDRFSAEMPDATLATLKIQPSEPRDSAVYFCASGLSLNTGELFFGEGSRLTVL.

This clonotype has more than one count but fewer than ten. This chain uses TRBV2 with TRBJ2-3, with TRBD2 matching 8 bases. CDR3 size: 17 residues. V lost 0 bases, J lost 3 bases, and 8 bases stayed unmatched. Germline CDR1 SNHLY, CDR2 FYNNEI. CDR3 sequence: CASSEAQAGVSTDTQYF. In DNA form, the CDR3 reads TGTGCCAGCAGTGAAGCGCAAGCGGGAGTCTCGACAGATACGCAGTATTTT.

The sample holds many counts of this clonotype. The chain recombines TRBV29-1 with TRBJ1-2; 7 bases agree with TRBD1. Trimming at V came to 3 bases and at J to 2 bases, leaving 6 bases not matched to a gene. This CDR3 region has 14 residues. The germline CDR1 and CDR2 sequences are SQVTM and ANQGSEA. The CDR3 DNA reads TGCAGCGTTGATCCGACAGGGCCCAACTATGGCTACACCTTC. The encoded protein is CSVDPTGPNYGYTF.

Only a few counts were recorded for this clonotype. The CDR3: CATSELRGSDGYTF. As DNA, the CDR3 is TGTGCCACCAGTGAGCTAAGGGGGTCGGATGGCTACACCTTC. This chain connects TRBV24-1 to TRBJ1-2; TRBD1 might be the D (6 bases). The CDR3 has 14 amino acids. CDR1 is KGHDR, CDR2 SFDVKD, per germline. Between the trimmed V and J ends, which lost 4 bases and 6 bases, there was a span of 14 bases.

This clonotype was counted between two and nine times. The rearrangement joins TRBV28 to TRBJ2-3; 9 bases fit TRBD1. J lost 10 bases, V lost 5 bases, and 19 bases had no gene match. Germline V gives CDR1 MDHEN, CDR2 SYDVKM. The CDR3 length is 17 residues. This chain's CDR3 is CASSPPIGQGTPAAQYF. The CDR3 DNA reads TGTGCCAGCAGTCCACCGATAGGACAGGGGACGCCAGCGGCGCAGTATTTT.

The chain has TRBV5-1 and TRBJ2-2, with 7 bases that match TRBD1. The V and J ends lost 3 bases and 5 bases, in that order; junction bases with no gene match: 7. Germline V gene lookup returns CDR1 SGHRS and CDR2 YFSETQ. The CDR3 spans 15 residues. CDR3 loop: CASSWRQGGTGELFF. The CDR3 region has the DNA TGCGCCAGCAGCTGGCGACAGGGCGGGACCGGGGAGCTGTTTTTT.

This clonotype showed up just a few times. This chain joins TRBV6-6 and TRBJ2-3; 8 nucleotides align to TRBD2. This CDR3 contains 14 residues. Germline V lookup: CDR1 MNHNY, CDR2 SVGAGI (reference sequence). V dropped 2 bases and J dropped 6; count of bases not matched to a gene: 4. The CDR3 bases are TGTGCCAGCAGTTACGTAGCGGGATCTGATACGCAGTATTTT. Amino acid sequence: CASSYVAGSDTQYF.

The chain recombines TRBV10-3 with TRBJ2-3; D gene uncertain. CDR3 length: 15 residues. V dropped 6 bases and J dropped 0 bases, with 13 bases sitting between them. The germline gives CDR1 ENHRY, CDR2 SYGVKD. CDR3 nucleotide sequence: TGTGCCATCAGGGACGGCGCAACTAGCACAGATACGCAGTATTTT. Protein sequence: CAIRDGATSTDTQYF.

This clonotype turned up a few times. The chain couples TRBV6-1 to TRBJ2-3; no definite D call. Trimming shortened V by 2 bases and J by 0 bases, and 12 bases separated the two germline ends. Germline V gene data show CDR1 as MNHNS and CDR2 as SASEGT. This CDR3 is 16 amino acids long. Here the CDR3 reads CASSENSTPSTDTQYF. The CDR3 DNA sequence: TGTGCCAGCAGTGAAAATTCCACGCCTAGCACAGATACGCAGTATTTT.

CDR3 nucleotide sequence: TGTGCCAGCAGCCCGAGAGGCGGGGGAGCTAACATTCAGTACTTC. Amino acid sequence: CASSPRGGGANIQYF. The chain couples TRBV7-2 to TRBJ2-4, with 7 bases aligning to TRBD2. Germline loops: CDR1 SGHTA, CDR2 FQGNSA. This CDR3 region has 15 residues. The trim removed 5 bases at V and 7 bases at J, leaving 11 bases unmatched. The whole variable domain, filled in from reference TRBV7-2 and TRBJ2-4, reads GAGVSQSPSNKVTEKGKDVELRCDPISGHTALYWYRQSLGQGLEFLIYFQGNSAPDKSGLPSDRFSAERTGGSVSTLTIQRTQQEDSAVYLCASSPRGGGANIQYFGAGTRLSVL.

This clonotype has just a few counts. The J gene is TRBJ1-5, the V gene TRBV20-1; D remains ambiguous. V lost 5 bases, J lost 0 bases, and 11 bases lay in between. This CDR3 comprises 14 residues. Germline values: CDR1 DFQATT, CDR2 SNEGSKA (reference sequence). DNA for the CDR3: TGCAGTGCTGCGGACGGAAATAGCAATCAGCCCCAGCATTTT. This sequence encodes CSAADGNSNQPQHF.

The chain uses TRBV3-1 and TRBJ2-4, with 8 positions matching TRBD2. There are 15 residues in the CDR3. Trimming removed 0 bases from V and 8 bases from J; junction bases left unmatched: 6. Germline CDR1 LGHDT, CDR2 YNNKEL (reference sequence). CDR3 sequence (DNA): TGTGCCAGCAGCCAAGAATTGGCAGCGGGGGACATTCAGTACTTC. This codes for CASSQELAAGDIQYF.

This clonotype was detected a few times. At one end, the junction sequence differs from germline, possibly due to a read error. This chain uses TRBV5-1 with TRBJ1-1, with 7 nucleotides matching TRBD1. The germline V gene has CDR1 SGHRS and CDR2 YFSETQ. CDR3 length equals 15 residues. The CDR3 sequence is CASSLVQGGYTEAFF. The CDR3 DNA follows: TGTGCCAGCAGCTTGGTTCAGGGGGGATACACTGAAGCTTTCTTT.

J is TRBJ2-7 and V is TRBV11-2; D gene ambiguous. The CDR3 covers 15 residues. In germline, CDR1 is SGHAT, CDR2 FQNNGV. V was trimmed by 10 bases and J by 5 bases, leaving 24 bases between them. The CDR3, as DNA: TGTGCCATCAGACCAAAAGCCAGGAGAGGAAACGAGCAGTACTTC. Protein: CAIRPKARRGNEQYF.

CDR3 in DNA: TGTGCCAGCAGCTCTGGCAGGCTCCAAGAGACCCAGTACTTC. It encodes CASSSGRLQETQYF. The chain recombines TRBV7-9 with TRBJ2-5; D is unclear. Between the trimmed V and J ends, which lost 4 bases and 1 base, there was a span of 10 bases. Germline V gene sequence: CDR1 SEHNR, CDR2 FQNEAQ (reference sequence). The CDR3 has 14 amino acids.

There are a few counts of this clonotype. The gene calls are TRBV20-1 and TRBJ2-3, with 8 nucleotides matching TRBD2. The CDR3 runs 14 residues. V lost 2 bases and J lost 5; bases outside the gene matches: 6. The V gene's germline CDR1 is DFQATT and CDR2 SNEGSKA (reference sequence). CDR3 region: CSARPAGAGDTQYF. CDR3 DNA sequence: TGCAGTGCTAGACCAGCGGGGGCCGGAGATACGCAGTATTTT.

In its sample, this clonotype was seen a few times. The J gene is TRBJ2-7, the V gene TRBV7-2; no clear D. The CDR3 is made up of 11 amino acids. Trimming pared 2 bases from V and 6 bases from J, leaving 5 bases between. Germline V gene sequence: CDR1 SGHTA, CDR2 FQGNSA. CDR3 in amino acids: CASSLWVEQYF. DNA for the CDR3: TGTGCCAGCAGCTTATGGGTCGAGCAGTACTTC.

This clonotype has more than one count but fewer than ten. The DNA for the CDR3 is TGTGCCAGCAGCCAAGGACAGGGGTCCACTGAAGCTTTCTTT. The encoded protein is CASSQGQGSTEAFF. The rearrangement links TRBV3-1 to TRBJ1-1; the match to TRBD1 covers 8 bases. Germline V lookup: CDR1 LGHDT, CDR2 YNNKEL (reference sequence). The CDR3 is 14 residues long. V lost 1 base, J lost 4 bases, and 2 bases stayed unmatched.

This sequence joins TRBV20-1 and TRBJ2-1; weak D call: TRBD2 (5 bases). The CDR3 contains 13 residues. The germline V gene has CDR1 DFQATT and CDR2 SNEGSKA (reference sequence). V lost 5 bases, J lost 6 bases, and 14 bases lay in between. The CDR3, as DNA: TGCAGTGCTCGGGGAAGGGCCCGCAATGAGCAGTTCTTC. It codes for CSARGRARNEQFF.

This clonotype was seen only a few times. This sequence joins TRBV10-3 and TRBJ2-5; 10 nucleotides line up with TRBD1. Gene TRBJ2-7 matches the end of the DNA better, so the J call may be wrong. Germline assignment: CDR1 ENHRY and CDR2 SYGVKD. This CDR3 has 17 amino acids. CDR3 amino acids: CAISFRDRGLGPREQYF. The CDR3, as DNA: TGTGCCATCAGTTTCCGGGACAGGGGTCTTGGGCCTCGCGAGCAGTACTTC.

The chain employs TRBV7-2 and TRBJ2-7; D perhaps matches TRBD1 (6 bases). CDR3 length equals 16 residues. Trimming shortened V by 2 bases and J by 0 bases, and 14 bases separated the two germline ends. Germline CDR1 SGHTA, CDR2 FQGNSA. The CDR3 sequence: CASSLFGVGGSYEQYF. As DNA, the CDR3 is TGTGCCAGCAGCTTATTCGGGGTAGGGGGCTCCTACGAGCAGTACTTC.

This clonotype was counted a few times. The chain employs TRBV29-1 and TRBJ2-7; TRBD2 aligns across 8 bases. The V gene end was trimmed by 4 bases and the J gene end by 2 bases; junction bases not matched to a gene: 7. The germline CDR1 and CDR2 sequences are SQVTM and ANQGSEA. The CDR3 has 14 residues. CDR3 loop: CSVGGSGLAYEQYF. CDR3 in DNA: TGCAGCGTTGGAGGCTCGGGACTAGCCTACGAGCAGTACTTC.

In this sample, this clonotype turned up a few times. The V call is TRBV10-3, the J call TRBJ2-1, with 10 bases fitting TRBD2. Trimming removed 8 bases from V and 7 bases from J; junction bases left unmatched: 8. Germline V gene lookup returns CDR1 ENHRY and CDR2 SYGVKD. There are 14 residues in the CDR3. The DNA for the CDR3 is TGTGCCATCGCTGGGGCTAGCGGGGGTAATGAGCAGTTCTTC. Its protein product is CAIAGASGGNEQFF.

In regard to this clonotype: Compared with germline, one end of the junction differs, possibly owing to a read error. The chain couples TRBV27 to TRBJ2-3, with TRBD2 identical over 12 bases. This CDR3 spans 17 amino acids. Germline V gives CDR1 MNHEY, CDR2 SMNVEV (reference sequence). The CDR3 sequence is CASSSTSGGAITDTRYF. CDR3 DNA: TGTGCCAGCAGTTCGACTAGCGGGGGCGCCATCACAGATACGCGGTATTTT.

This clonotype occurred a few times. V is TRBV11-2 and J is TRBJ1-4, with a weak D call TRBD1 (5 bases). The CDR3 covers 16 residues. The V end lost 4 bases, the J end lost 8 bases, and 20 bases lay between the germline ends. The germline V gene has CDR1 SGHAT and CDR2 FQNNGV. CDR3 sequence (DNA): TGTGCCAGCAGCTCCTACGGGGGTCGGTTGTGGGAAAAACTGTTTTTT. This gives the protein CASSSYGGRLWEKLFF.

V usage is TRBV5-1 and J usage is TRBJ2-4; D ambiguous. The V gene's germline CDR1 is SGHRS and CDR2 YFSETQ. This CDR3 has 12 amino acids. The V end was cut by 3 bases, the J end by 5 bases, with 6 bases between. DNA of the CDR3: TGCGCCAGCAGCTCGCCCGAAAACATTCAGTACTTC. Translation gives CASSSPENIQYF.

The chain recombines TRBV5-1 with TRBJ2-7, with 7 bases fitting TRBD1. This CDR3 comprises 15 residues. V shed 0 bases, J shed 3 bases, and the junction held 6 bases outside the gene matches. Germline values: CDR1 SGHRS, CDR2 YFSETQ. DNA for the CDR3: TGCGCCAGCAGCTTGGGGGGGACAGCCGACTACGAGCAGTACTTC. Its protein is CASSLGGTADYEQYF.